This TCR beta chain derives from a study of T cell changes during pregnancy in multiple sclerosis. This CDR3 is 18 amino acids long. CDR1 is SGHNT and CDR2 is YYREEE in the germline V gene (reference sequence). V was pared by 0 bases and J by 2 bases, with 10 bases of the junction left unmatched. TCRdb keeps only in-frame clones here, not all; method: immunoSEQ multiplex PCR. Among roughly 15,000 clones listed, 84% were seen once. V gene TRBV5-4 combines with J gene TRBJ2-3; 9 nucleotides match TRBD2. The clonotype was recovered from a female donor in good health, enrolled as a control in a pregnancy study. The sample was CD8+ T cells from peripheral blood mononuclear cells, taken in the third trimester of pregnancy. CDR3 nucleotides: TGTGCCAGCAGCTTGGAGGGCGTTAGCGGGGGTACCACAGATACGCAGTATTTT. Translated, it gives CASSLEGVSGGTTDTQYF.